One and the same sample provided the 14 T cell receptor beta chains below, sequenced in a study of blood T cell repertoires in COVID-19. Assay: immunoSEQ multiplex PCR; the TCRdb copy retains only in-frame clones and omits some. Here the sample spans some 22,000 clones, about 82% being singletons. The sequenced sample consisted of peripheral blood. These receptors originate from a human donor with active COVID-19. The donor label of this sample is uncertain.

This clone was seen just once. The chain joins TRBV19 to TRBJ1-1; weak D call: TRBD1 (6 bases). Trimming stripped 11 bases from V and 3 bases from J, with 16 bases between. This CDR3 has 13 residues. From germline, CDR1 is LNHDA and CDR2 SQIVND (reference sequence). The CDR3 region has the DNA TGTGCCTCACGCCTGGGGGCCCACACTGAAGCTTTCTTT. Amino acids: CASRLGAHTEAFF.

The rearrangement uses TRBV19 and TRBJ2-5, with TRBD1 matching 7 bases. The CDR3 loop spans 17 amino acids. Germline lookup yields CDR1 LNHDA and CDR2 SQIVND (reference sequence). The V segment lost 3 bases and the J segment 6 bases; nucleotides outside the gene matches: 16. CDR3 bases: TGTGCCAGTAGTATTACATCCGGTTCAGGGGGTGGAAAGACCCAGTACTTC. This encodes CASSITSGSGGGKTQYF.

The rearrangement uses TRBV21-1 and TRBJ2-7; TRBD1, as called in the table, went unchecked against the DNA. TRBV21-1 is deemed a pseudogene. The CDR3 spans 19 residues. The CDR3 loop is CASSSWRTADRLLTYEQYF. In DNA, the CDR3 is TGTGCCAGCAGTTCGTGGAGGACTGCGGACAGATTGCTGACCTACGAGCAGTACTTC.

The chain recombines TRBV7-2 with TRBJ2-5; weak D call: TRBD1 (6 bases). There are 15 residues in the CDR3. Per germline, CDR1 SGHTA and CDR2 FQGNSA. V dropped 5 bases and J dropped 5 bases, with 18 bases sitting between them. In DNA, the CDR3 is TGTGCCAGCAGCGGGATGGACAGCCTGGTCGAGACCCAGTACTTC. Its protein is CASSGMDSLVETQYF.

This clone was seen a handful of times. The chain has TRBV27 and TRBJ2-7; 7 bases are a match to TRBD1. V shed 5 bases and J 2 bases; nucleotides not matched to a gene: 9. Germline CDR1 reads MNHEY; CDR2 reads SMNVEV (reference sequence). The CDR3 extends over 15 amino acids. The CDR3, as DNA: TGTGCCAGCAGTCGTAAAGGGCAGGGGGCCTACGAGCAGTACTTC. It encodes CASSRKGQGAYEQYF.

The V call is TRBV11-2, the J call TRBJ2-7; 7 bases agree with TRBD1. V was pared by 8 bases and J by 2 bases, with 12 bases of the junction left unmatched. The V gene's germline CDR1 is SGHAT and CDR2 FQNNGV. This CDR3 has 15 residues. The CDR3 sequence: CASGRDSSFPYEQYF. CDR3 nucleotides: TGTGCCAGCGGTCGGGACAGCTCATTTCCCTACGAGCAGTACTTC. Full variable domain (outside the CDR3, taken from reference TRBV11-2 and TRBJ2-7): EAGVAQSPRYKIIEKRQSVAFWCNPISGHATLYWYQQILGQGPKLLIQFQNNGVVDDSQLPKDRFSAERLKGVDSTLKIQPAKLEDSAVYLCASGRDSSFPYEQYFGPGTRLTVT.

The chain couples TRBV6-4 to TRBJ2-1, with TRBD1 identical over 7 bases. Looked up from germline, CDR1 is MRHNA and CDR2 is SNTAGT. V was pared by 4 bases and J by 5 bases, with 5 bases of the junction left unmatched. The CDR3 has 14 amino acids. The CDR3 sequence: CASSAGTDHNEQFF. As DNA, the CDR3 is TGTGCCAGCAGTGCCGGGACAGACCACAATGAGCAGTTCTTC.

The chain joins TRBV10-1 to TRBJ1-1; D gene uncertain. CDR3 length: 13 amino acids. The germline gives CDR1 WNHNN, CDR2 SYGVQD (reference sequence). V was trimmed by 4 bases and J by 1 base, leaving 7 bases between them. The CDR3 protein is CASSGSGNTEAFF. The DNA of the CDR3 is TGCGCCAGCAGTGGAAGCGGGAACACTGAAGCTTTCTTT.

The CDR3 nucleotides read TGTGCCAGCAGTTACTCGGCGGGGGGAGATACGCAGTATTTT. As protein: CASSYSAGGDTQYF. V and J are TRBV6-5 and TRBJ2-3; 8 bases agree with TRBD2. Germline CDR1 and CDR2: MNHEY and SVGAGI. The length of the CDR3 is 14 residues. Trimming at V came to 0 bases and at J to 5 bases, leaving 1 base not matched to a gene.

The chain employs TRBV13 and TRBJ2-2, with D perhaps matching TRBD1 (5 bases). V dropped 4 bases and J dropped 1 base, with 10 bases sitting between them. Germline V gene lookup returns CDR1 PRHDT and CDR2 FYEKMQ (reference sequence). The CDR3 runs 15 residues. CDR3 region: CASSSPQGNTGELFF. The CDR3 DNA sequence: TGTGCCAGCAGCTCCCCGCAGGGGAACACCGGGGAGCTGTTTTTT.

The chain is built from TRBV10-3 and TRBJ1-5, with D perhaps matching TRBD1 (6 bases). V shed 6 bases and J shed 0 bases, with 9 bases lying between them. Germline V gives CDR1 ENHRY, CDR2 SYGVKD. This CDR3 comprises 14 residues. This chain's CDR3 is CAIREDSSNQPQHF. For the CDR3, the DNA is TGTGCCATCAGGGAGGACAGTAGCAATCAGCCCCAGCATTTT.

In this sample, this clone turned up once. The chain has TRBV15 and TRBJ1-2; D uncertain. Germline CDR1 and CDR2: LNHNV and YYDKDF (reference sequence). The V end lost 0 bases, the J end lost 8 bases, and 7 bases lay between the germline ends. The CDR3 has 12 residues. The CDR3 region is CATSRDLVGYTF. The CDR3 coding sequence is TGTGCCACCAGCAGAGATCTTGTCGGCTACACCTTC.

The rearrangement joins TRBV30 to TRBJ1-4, with 7 bases aligning to TRBD1. The V and J ends lost 4 bases and 4 bases, in that order; junction bases with no gene match: 6. Germline lookup yields CDR1 GTSNPN and CDR2 SVGIG (reference sequence). The CDR3 consists of 14 residues. CDR3 residues: CAWTPGTVNEKLFF. The CDR3 DNA sequence: TGTGCCTGGACTCCCGGGACAGTTAATGAAAAACTGTTTTTT.

The chain joins TRBV4-1 to TRBJ2-1; 8 nucleotides agree with TRBD2. Germline V gene sequence: CDR1 MGHRA, CDR2 YSYEKL. The CDR3 is 16 residues long. J was trimmed by 1 base and V by 4 bases; bases with no gene match: 6. Written as DNA, the CDR3 is TGCGCCAGCAGCCCTGAACGGGGGGGGTCCTACAATGAGCAGTTCTTC. Translated, it gives CASSPERGGSYNEQFF.